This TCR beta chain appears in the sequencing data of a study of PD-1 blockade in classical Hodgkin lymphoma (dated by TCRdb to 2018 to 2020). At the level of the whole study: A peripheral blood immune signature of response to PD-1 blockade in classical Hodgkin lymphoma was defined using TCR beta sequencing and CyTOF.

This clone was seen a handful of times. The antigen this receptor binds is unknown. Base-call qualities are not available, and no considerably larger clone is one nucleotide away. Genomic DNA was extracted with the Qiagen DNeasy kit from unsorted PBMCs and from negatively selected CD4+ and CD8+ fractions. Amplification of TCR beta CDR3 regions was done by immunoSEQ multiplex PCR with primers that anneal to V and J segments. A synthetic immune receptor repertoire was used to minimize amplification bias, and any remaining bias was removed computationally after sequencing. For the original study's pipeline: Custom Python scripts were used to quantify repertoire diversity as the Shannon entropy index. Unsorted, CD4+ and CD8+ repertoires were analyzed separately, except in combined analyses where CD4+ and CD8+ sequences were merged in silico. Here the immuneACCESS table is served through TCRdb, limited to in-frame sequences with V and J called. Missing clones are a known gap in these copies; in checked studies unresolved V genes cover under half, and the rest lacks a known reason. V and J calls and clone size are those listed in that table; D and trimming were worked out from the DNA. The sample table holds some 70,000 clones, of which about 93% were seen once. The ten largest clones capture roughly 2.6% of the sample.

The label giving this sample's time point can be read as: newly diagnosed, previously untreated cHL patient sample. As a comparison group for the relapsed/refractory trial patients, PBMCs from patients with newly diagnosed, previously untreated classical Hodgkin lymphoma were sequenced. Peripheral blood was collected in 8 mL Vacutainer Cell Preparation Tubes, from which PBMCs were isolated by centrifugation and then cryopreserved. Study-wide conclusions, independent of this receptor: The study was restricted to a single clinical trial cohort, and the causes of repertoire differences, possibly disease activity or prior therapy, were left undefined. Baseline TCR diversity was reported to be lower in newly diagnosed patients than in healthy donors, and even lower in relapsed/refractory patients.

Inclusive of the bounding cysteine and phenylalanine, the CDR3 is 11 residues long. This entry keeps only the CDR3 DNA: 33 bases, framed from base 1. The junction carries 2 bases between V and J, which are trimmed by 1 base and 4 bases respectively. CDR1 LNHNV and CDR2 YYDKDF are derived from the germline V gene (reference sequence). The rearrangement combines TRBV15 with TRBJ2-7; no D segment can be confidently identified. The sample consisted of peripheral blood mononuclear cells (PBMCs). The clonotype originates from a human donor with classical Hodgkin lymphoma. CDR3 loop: CATSRGYEQYF. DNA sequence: TGTGCCACCAGCAGAGGGTACGAGCAGTACTTC.